This T cell receptor beta chain was obtained from a study of T cell changes during pregnancy in multiple sclerosis. Method: immunoSEQ multiplex PCR; TCRdb's copy keeps in-frame clones and lacks some. The sample shows over 80,000 clones, 90% of them seen only once. Per the germline V gene, CDR1 is SGHRS and CDR2 is YFSETQ. V lost 4 bases to trimming and J lost 0 bases, with 16 bases between them. This CDR3 comprises 16 residues. The chain recombines TRBV5-1 with TRBJ1-1; a weak D match, TRBD1 (6 bases). The starting material was peripheral blood, obtained in the second trimester of pregnancy. The receptor's source is a female donor in good health, enrolled as a control in a pregnancy study. The CDR3: CASSQTTGLVNTEAFF. CDR3 DNA sequence: TGCGCCAGCAGCCAAACGACAGGACTCGTGAACACTGAAGCTTTCTTT.